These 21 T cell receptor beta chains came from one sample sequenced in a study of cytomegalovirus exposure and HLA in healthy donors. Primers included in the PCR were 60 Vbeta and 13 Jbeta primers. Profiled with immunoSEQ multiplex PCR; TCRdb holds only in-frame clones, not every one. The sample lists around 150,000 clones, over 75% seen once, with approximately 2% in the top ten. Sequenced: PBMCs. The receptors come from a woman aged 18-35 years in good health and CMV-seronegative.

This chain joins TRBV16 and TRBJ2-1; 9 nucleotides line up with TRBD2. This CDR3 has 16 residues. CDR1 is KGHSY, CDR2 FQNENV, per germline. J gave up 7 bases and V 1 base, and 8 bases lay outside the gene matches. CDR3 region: CASSQWVAGVSNEQFF. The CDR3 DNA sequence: TGTGCCAGCAGCCAATGGGTAGCGGGAGTCAGTAATGAGCAGTTCTTC.

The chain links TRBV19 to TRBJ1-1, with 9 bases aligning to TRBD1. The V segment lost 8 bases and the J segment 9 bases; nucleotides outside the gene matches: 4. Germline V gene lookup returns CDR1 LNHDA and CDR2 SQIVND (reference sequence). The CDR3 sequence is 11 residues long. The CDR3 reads CASSDRGKAFF. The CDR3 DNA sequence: TGTGCCAGTTCGGACAGGGGAAAAGCTTTCTTT.

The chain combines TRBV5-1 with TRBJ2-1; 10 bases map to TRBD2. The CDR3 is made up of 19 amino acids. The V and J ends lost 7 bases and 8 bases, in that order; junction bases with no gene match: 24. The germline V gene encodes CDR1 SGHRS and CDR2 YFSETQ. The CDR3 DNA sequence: TGCGCCAGCGGGGCACAGATGAGCGGGGGGGCCGGGAATGGAGATGAGCAGTTCTTC. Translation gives CASGAQMSGGAGNGDEQFF.

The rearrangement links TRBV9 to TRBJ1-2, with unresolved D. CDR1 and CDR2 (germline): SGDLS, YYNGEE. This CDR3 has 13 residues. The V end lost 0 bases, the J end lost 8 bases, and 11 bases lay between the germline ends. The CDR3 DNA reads TGTGCCAGCAGCGTAGGTACAGAACAGGGCTACACCTTC. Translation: CASSVGTEQGYTF.

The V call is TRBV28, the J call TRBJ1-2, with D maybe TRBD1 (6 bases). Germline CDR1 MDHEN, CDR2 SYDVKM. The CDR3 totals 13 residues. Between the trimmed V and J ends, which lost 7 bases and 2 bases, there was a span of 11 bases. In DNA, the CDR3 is TGTGCCAGCAACTACGACAGGAACTATGGCTACACCTTC. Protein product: CASNYDRNYGYTF.

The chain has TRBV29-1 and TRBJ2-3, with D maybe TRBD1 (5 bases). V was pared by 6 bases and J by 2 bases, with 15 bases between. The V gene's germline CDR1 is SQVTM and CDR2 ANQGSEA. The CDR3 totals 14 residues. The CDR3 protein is CSVRVNVDTDTQYF. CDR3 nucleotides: TGCAGCGTCAGGGTCAACGTGGACACAGATACGCAGTATTTT.

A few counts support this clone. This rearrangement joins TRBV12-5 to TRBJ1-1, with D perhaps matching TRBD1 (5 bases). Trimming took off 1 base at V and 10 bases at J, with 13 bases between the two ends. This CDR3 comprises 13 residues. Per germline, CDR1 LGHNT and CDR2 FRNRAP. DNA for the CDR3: TGTGCTAGTGGTTTGGGGGGGGAGCGCGCAGCTTTCTTT. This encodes CASGLGGERAAFF.

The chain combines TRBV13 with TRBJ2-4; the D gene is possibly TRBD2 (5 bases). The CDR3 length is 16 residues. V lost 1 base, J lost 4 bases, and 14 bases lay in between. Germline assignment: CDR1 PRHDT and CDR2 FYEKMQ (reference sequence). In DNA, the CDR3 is TGTGCCAGCAGCTTAGAGTTAGGGAGCTTAAAAAACATTCAGTACTTC. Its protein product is CASSLELGSLKNIQYF.

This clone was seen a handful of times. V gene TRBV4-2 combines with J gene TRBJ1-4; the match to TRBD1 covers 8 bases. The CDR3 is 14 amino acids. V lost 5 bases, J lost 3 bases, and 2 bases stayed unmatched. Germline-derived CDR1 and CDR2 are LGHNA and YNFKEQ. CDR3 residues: CASSGQGPNEKLFF. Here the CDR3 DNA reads TGTGCCAGCAGCGGACAGGGTCCTAATGAAAAACTGTTTTTT.

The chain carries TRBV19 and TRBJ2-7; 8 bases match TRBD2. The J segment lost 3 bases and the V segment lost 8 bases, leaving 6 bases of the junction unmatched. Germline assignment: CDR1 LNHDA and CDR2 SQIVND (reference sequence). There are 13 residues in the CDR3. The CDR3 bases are TGTGCCAGTTCCCGCGGGGGGCTCTACGAGCAGTACTTC. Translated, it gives CASSRGGLYEQYF. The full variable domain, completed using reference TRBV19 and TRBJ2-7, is DGGITQSPKYLFRKEGQNVTLSCEQNLNHDAMYWYRQDPGQGLRLIYYSQIVNDFQKGDIAEGYSVSREKKESFPLTVTSAQKNPTAFYLCASSRGGLYEQYFGPGTRLTVT.

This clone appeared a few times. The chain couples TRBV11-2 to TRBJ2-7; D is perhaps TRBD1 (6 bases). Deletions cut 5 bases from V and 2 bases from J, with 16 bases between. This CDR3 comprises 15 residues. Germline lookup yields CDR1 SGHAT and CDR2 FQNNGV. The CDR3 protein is CASSQGTYQTYEQYF. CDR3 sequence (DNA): TGTGCCAGCAGCCAGGGGACGTACCAAACCTACGAGCAGTACTTC.

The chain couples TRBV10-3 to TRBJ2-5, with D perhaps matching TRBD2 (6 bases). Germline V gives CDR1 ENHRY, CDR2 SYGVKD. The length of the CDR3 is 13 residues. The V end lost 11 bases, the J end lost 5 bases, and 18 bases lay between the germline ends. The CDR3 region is CALSWGVSETQYF. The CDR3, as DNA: TGTGCCCTCTCGTGGGGGGTATCGGAGACCCAGTACTTC.

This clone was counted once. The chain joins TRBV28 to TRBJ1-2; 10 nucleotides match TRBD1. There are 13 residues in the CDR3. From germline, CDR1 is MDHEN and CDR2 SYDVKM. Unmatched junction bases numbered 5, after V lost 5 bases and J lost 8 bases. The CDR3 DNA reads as TGTGCCAGCAGTCCCGACAGGGGGCTAGGCTACACCTTC. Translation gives CASSPDRGLGYTF.

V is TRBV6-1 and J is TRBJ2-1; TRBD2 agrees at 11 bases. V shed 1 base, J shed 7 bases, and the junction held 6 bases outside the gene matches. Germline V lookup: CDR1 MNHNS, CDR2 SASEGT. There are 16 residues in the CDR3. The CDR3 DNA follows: TGTGCCAGCAGTGAAGGATTAGCGGGAGGGAGGAATGAGCAGTTCTTC. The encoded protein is CASSEGLAGGRNEQFF.

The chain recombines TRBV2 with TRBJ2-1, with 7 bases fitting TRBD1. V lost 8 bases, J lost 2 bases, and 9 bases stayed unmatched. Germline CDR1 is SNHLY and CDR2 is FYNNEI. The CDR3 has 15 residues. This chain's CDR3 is CASRLQGSPYNEQFF. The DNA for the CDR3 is TGTGCCAGCCGATTACAGGGGAGTCCCTACAATGAGCAGTTCTTC.

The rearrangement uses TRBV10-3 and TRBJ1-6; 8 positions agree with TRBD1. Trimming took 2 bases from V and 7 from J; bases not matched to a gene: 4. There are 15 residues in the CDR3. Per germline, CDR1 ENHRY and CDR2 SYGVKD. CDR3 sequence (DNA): TGTGCCATCAGTGAGACAGGGGGATGGAATTCACCCCTCCACTTT. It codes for CAISETGGWNSPLHF.

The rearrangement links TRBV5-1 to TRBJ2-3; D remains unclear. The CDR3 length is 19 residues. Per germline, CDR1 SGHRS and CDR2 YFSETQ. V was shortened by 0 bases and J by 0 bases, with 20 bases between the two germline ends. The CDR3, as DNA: TGCGCCAGCAGCTTGGTGAGTTCATCGCTTTCGCGCAGCACAGATACGCAGTATTTT. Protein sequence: CASSLVSSSLSRSTDTQYF. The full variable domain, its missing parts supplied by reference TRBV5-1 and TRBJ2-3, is KAGVTQTPRYLIKTRGQQVTLSCSPISGHRSVSWYQQTPGQGLQFLFEYFSETQRNKGNFPGRFSGRQFSNSRSEMNVSTLELGDSALYLCASSLVSSSLSRSTDTQYFGPGTRLTVL.

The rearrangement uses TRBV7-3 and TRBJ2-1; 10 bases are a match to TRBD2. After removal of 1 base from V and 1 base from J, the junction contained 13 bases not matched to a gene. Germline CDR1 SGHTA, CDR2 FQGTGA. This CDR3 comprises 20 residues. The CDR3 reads CASSLMAYRSGRESYNEQFF. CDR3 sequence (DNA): TGTGCCAGCAGCTTAATGGCTTATCGAAGCGGGAGGGAGTCCTACAATGAGCAGTTCTTC.

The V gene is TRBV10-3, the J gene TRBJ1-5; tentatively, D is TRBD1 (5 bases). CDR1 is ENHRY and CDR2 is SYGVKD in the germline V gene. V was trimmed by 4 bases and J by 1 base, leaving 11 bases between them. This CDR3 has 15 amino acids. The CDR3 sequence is CAISGGLESNQPQHF. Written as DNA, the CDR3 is TGTGCCATCAGTGGGGGACTTGAGAGCAATCAGCCCCAGCATTTT.

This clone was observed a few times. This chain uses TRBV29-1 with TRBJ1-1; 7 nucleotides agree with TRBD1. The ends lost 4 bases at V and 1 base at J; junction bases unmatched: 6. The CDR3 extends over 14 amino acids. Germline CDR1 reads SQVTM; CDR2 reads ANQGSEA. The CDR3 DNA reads TGCAGCGTTGCCGGGGACAGCCGGAACACTGAAGCTTTCTTT. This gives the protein CSVAGDSRNTEAFF.

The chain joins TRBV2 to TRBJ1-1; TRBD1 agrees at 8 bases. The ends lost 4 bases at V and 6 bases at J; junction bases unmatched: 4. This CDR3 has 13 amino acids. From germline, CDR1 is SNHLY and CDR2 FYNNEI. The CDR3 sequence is CASSGTGRAEAFF. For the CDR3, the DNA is TGTGCCAGCAGTGGGACAGGGAGGGCTGAAGCTTTCTTT.